This TCR beta chain came from a study of T cells after yellow fever vaccination (dated by TCRdb to between 2017 and 2020). Regarding the complete study: Libraries from fractions with low cell numbers were prepared with the SMART-Seq v4 Ultra Low Input RNA kit. The cohort comprised two healthy male donors, one aged 18 to 30 and one aged 30 to 40 years. Blood was drawn at multiple timepoints before and after primary and secondary immunization, with bulk PBMC replicates and cell subsets isolated. To track T-cell clones before and after primary and booster YFV17D yellow fever vaccination, bulk TCR alpha and beta repertoires were sequenced longitudinally. The study at large found these results: Computational filtering was needed because FACS-sorted repertoires could contain abundant contaminating clonotypes from the bulk population. The study included only two donors, which limits how far the findings can be generalized. Compared with the primary T-cell response, the secondary T-cell response was faster but weaker, reaching its peak on day 5 rather than on day 15. After the booster, most of the clones that had expanded following primary vaccination were detected again (around 97% of CD4 and 80% to 90% of CD8), which suggests that memory was broadly maintained. A small share of clonotypes was detected in both CD4 and CD8 compartments, with the overlap likely arising from convergent recombination.

This clonotype has a handful of counts. Its antigen is unknown. Nothing much larger sits one base from this clone, and base qualities are not available. The treatment or condition label of this sample denotes: live attenuated yellow fever vaccine strain. PBMCs were isolated from peripheral blood using a standard Ficoll-Paque protocol. Dynabeads CD4 and CD8 positive selection kits were used to isolate CD4 and CD8 T-cell fractions. TriZol was used to extract RNA from bulk PBMCs, CD4 and CD8 fractions, and dextramer-positive and dextramer-negative fractions. The sequencing machine was an Illumina NovaSeq 6000. TCR cDNA was made using 5'RACE template switching, a step that added a universal primer site and unique molecular identifiers. Priming for cDNA synthesis came from both the TCR alpha and TCR beta constant segments. Libraries were amplified in two PCR steps, with sample barcodes and sequencing adapters added in the second step. Sequencing of the libraries was done on either Illumina HiSeq 2500 (2x100 bp) or NovaSeq (2x150 bp). The paper's processing steps were these. Reads were demultiplexed and collapsed into UMI consensus sequences with MIGEC, and V(D)J alignment was performed with MiXCR. Using edgeR on replicate PBMC samples, clonotypes were called vaccine-responding if FDR was below 0.01 and the log2 fold change was above 5 up to day 15. Bulk clonotypes were assigned CD4 or CD8 identity according to which sequenced CD4 or CD8 repertoire held them at higher abundance. TCRdb's own reprocessing of the public reads used fastp at Q25 and MiXCR and kept productive beta chains. All rows with the same CDR3 protein become a single entry with the most common DNA and genes. The authors' filters were not applied to this entry. Here the sample has 150,000 to 200,000 distinct CDR3 sequences; 9.5% to 12% occur a single time. The ten biggest clones cover about 40% of the sample.

Here V drops 0 bases and J drops 7 bases, and the junction holds 7 bases not matched to any gene. Reading from cysteine to phenylalanine, the CDR3 counts 15 amino acids. Only the CDR3 region is kept as DNA, spanning 45 bases read in frame from base 1. The germline V gene supplies CDR1 ENHRY and CDR2 SYGVKD. The starting material was CD8+ T cells sorted from PBMCs, obtained 15 days after the yellow fever booster vaccination. The clonotype was recovered from a man aged 18 to 29 who received the YFV17D yellow fever vaccine. Recombination joined TRBV10-3 with TRBJ1-2; 8 central nucleotides agree with TRBD1. This receptor has the CDR3 CAISESGQGASGYTF. The DNA sequence reads TGTGCCATCAGTGAGTCCGGACAGGGTGCTTCTGGCTACACCTTC.